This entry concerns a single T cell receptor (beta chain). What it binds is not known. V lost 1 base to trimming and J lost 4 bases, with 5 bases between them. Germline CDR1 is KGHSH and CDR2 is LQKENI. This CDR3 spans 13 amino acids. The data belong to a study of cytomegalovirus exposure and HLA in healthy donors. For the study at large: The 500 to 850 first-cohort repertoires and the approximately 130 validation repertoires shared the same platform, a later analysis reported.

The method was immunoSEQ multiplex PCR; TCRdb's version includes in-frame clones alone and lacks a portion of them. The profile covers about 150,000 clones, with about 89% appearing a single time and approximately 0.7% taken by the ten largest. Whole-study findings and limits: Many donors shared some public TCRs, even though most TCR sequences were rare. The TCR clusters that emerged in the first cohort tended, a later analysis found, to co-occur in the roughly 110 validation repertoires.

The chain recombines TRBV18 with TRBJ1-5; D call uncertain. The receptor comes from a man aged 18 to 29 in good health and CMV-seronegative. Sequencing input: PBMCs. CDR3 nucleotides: TGTGCCAGCTCACCACAGGAGAATCAGCCCCAGCATTTT. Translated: CASSPQENQPQHF.